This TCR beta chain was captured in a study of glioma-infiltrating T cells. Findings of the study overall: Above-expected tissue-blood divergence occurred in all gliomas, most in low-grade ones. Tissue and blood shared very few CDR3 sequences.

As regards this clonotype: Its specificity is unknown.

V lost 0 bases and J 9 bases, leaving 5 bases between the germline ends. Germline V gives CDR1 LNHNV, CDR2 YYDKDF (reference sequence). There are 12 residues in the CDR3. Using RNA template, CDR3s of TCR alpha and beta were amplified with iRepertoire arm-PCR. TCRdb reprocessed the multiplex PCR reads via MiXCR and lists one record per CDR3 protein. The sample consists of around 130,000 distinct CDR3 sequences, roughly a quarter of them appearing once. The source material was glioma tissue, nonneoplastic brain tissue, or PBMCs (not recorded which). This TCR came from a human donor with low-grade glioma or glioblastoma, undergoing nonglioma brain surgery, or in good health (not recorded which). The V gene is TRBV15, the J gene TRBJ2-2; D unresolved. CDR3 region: CATSRDRWELFF. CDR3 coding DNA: TGTGCCACCAGCAGAGATAGATGGGAGCTGTTTTTT.